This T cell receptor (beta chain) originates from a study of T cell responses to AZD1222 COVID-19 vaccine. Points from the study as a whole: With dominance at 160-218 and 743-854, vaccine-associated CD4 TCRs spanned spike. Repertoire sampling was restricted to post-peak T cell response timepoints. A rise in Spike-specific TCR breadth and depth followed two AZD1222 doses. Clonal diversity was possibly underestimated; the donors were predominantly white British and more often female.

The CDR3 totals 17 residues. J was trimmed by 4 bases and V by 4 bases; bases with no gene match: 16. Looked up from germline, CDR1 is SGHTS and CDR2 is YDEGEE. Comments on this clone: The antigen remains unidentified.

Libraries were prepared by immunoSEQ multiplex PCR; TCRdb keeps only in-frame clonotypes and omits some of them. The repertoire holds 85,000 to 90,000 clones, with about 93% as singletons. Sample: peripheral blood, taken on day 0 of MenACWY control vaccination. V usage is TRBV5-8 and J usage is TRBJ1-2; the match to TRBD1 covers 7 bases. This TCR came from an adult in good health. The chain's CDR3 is CASSLPGTRDSLYGYTF. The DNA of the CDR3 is TGTGCCAGCAGCCTCCCCGGGACCCGGGACAGCCTCTATGGCTACACCTTC.